A selection of T cell receptor beta chains follows, all from one sample in a study of control samples from healthy donors and cancer patients. Data came from immunoSEQ multiplex PCR; TCRdb stores just in-frame clones and leaves some out. The table includes more than 150,000 clones, about 94% detected once. Sequencing was carried out using blood. The receptor set was obtained from a man aged 50 or older in good health. Both conserved end residues are part of each CDR3. Each record gives: J gene, D gene, V gene, CDR3 protein, CDR3 DNA. A D gene is named only where the DNA matches it firmly.

J gene: TRBJ2-2; D gene: NA; V gene: TRBV15; CDR3 protein: CATSRVTSTGELFF; CDR3 DNA: TGTGCCACCAGCAGAGTTACTAGCACCGGGGAGCTGTTTTTT
J gene: TRBJ2-7; D gene: NA; V gene: TRBV10-3; CDR3 protein: CAISEGPYEQYF; CDR3 DNA: TGTGCCATCAGTGAGGGCCCCTACGAGCAGTACTTC
J gene: TRBJ1-2; D gene: TRBD1; V gene: TRBV18; CDR3 protein: CASSPDRGLGYTF; CDR3 DNA: TGTGCCAGCTCACCAGACAGGGGGCTTGGCTACACCTTC
J gene: TRBJ2-5; D gene: TRBD1; V gene: TRBV11-3; CDR3 protein: CASSLGAGGGRETQYF; CDR3 DNA: TGTGCCAGCAGCTTAGGTGCAGGGGGCGGGCGAGAGACCCAGTACTTC
J gene: TRBJ1-2; D gene: TRBD1; V gene: TRBV4-2; CDR3 protein: CASSQAGGQVYYGYTF; CDR3 DNA: TGTGCCAGCAGCCAAGCCGGAGGACAGGTCTACTATGGCTACACCTTC
J gene: TRBJ2-1; D gene: TRBD1; V gene: TRBV5-8; CDR3 protein: CASSLTGGNEQFF; CDR3 DNA: TGTGCCAGCAGCTTGACAGGGGGCAATGAGCAGTTCTTC
J gene: TRBJ2-7; D gene: TRBD2; V gene: TRBV3-1/TRBV3-2; CDR3 protein: CASSQDLLAGAYEQYF; CDR3 DNA: TGTGCCAGCAGCCAAGATTTACTAGCGGGAGCCTACGAGCAGTACTTC
J gene: TRBJ2-7; D gene: TRBD2; V gene: TRBV19; CDR3 protein: CASTTGGNTYEQYF; CDR3 DNA: TGTGCCAGTACGACGGGAGGAAATACCTACGAGCAGTACTTC
J gene: TRBJ2-7; D gene: TRBD1; V gene: TRBV7-9; CDR3 protein: CASSIWTGTGSYEQYF; CDR3 DNA: TGTGCCAGCAGCATTTGGACCGGGACAGGATCCTACGAGCAGTACTTC
J gene: TRBJ2-3; D gene: TRBD2; V gene: TRBV15; CDR3 protein: CATSRDRLAGLANTQYF; CDR3 DNA: TGTGCCACCAGCAGAGATAGACTAGCGGGTTTGGCGAATACGCAGTATTTT
J gene: TRBJ2-1; D gene: NA; V gene: TRBV7-9; CDR3 protein: CASSLDTNEQFF; CDR3 DNA: TGTGCCAGCAGCTTAGATACCAATGAGCAGTTCTTC
J gene: TRBJ2-1; D gene: NA; V gene: TRBV24-1; CDR3 protein: CATSRGEVRNEQFF; CDR3 DNA: TGTGCCACCAGCCGTGGAGAAGTTAGGAATGAGCAGTTCTTC
J gene: TRBJ1-1; D gene: TRBD1; V gene: TRBV11-2; CDR3 protein: CASSFETGRNEAFF; CDR3 DNA: TGTGCCAGCAGCTTCGAGACAGGGAGAAATGAAGCTTTCTTT
J gene: TRBJ1-3; D gene: NA; V gene: TRBV19; CDR3 protein: CAVMGGSGNTIYF; CDR3 DNA: TGTGCCGTCATGGGGGGCTCTGGAAACACCATATATTTT
J gene: TRBJ2-7; D gene: NA; V gene: TRBV28; CDR3 protein: CASSTGTSYEQYF; CDR3 DNA: TGTGCCAGCAGCACCGGGACAAGCTACGAGCAGTACTTC
J gene: TRBJ1-4; D gene: NA; V gene: TRBV24-1; CDR3 protein: CAMDDRLDEKLFF; CDR3 DNA: TGTGCCATGGACGACAGACTGGATGAAAAACTGTTTTTT